This entry lists 5 T cell receptor beta chains sequenced from one sample in a study of T cells in narcolepsy. The table came from immunoSEQ multiplex PCR; TCRdb's copy has only in-frame clones and leaves some out. The sample shows over 25,000 clones, roughly 77% of them seen only once. Material for sequencing was memory (CD45RA-) CD4+ T cells from blood. These receptors were taken from a human donor in good health.

The gene calls are TRBV7-2 and TRBJ2-7; TRBD1 is a possible D gene (6 bases). The germline V and J ends were trimmed by 5 bases and 2 bases, with 10 bases remaining between them. The CDR3 loop spans 13 amino acids. In germline, CDR1 is SGHTA, CDR2 FQGNSA. The CDR3 sequence is CASSPRTAYEQYF. The CDR3 nucleotides read TGTGCCAGCAGCCCCCGGACAGCCTACGAGCAGTACTTC.

The V call is TRBV13, the J call TRBJ2-3; TRBD2 matches at 11 bases. This CDR3 region has 17 residues. CDR1 is PRHDT and CDR2 is FYEKMQ in the germline V gene (reference sequence). After removal of 0 bases from V and 8 bases from J, the junction contained 10 bases not matched to a gene. This CDR3 reads CASSLGVTSGRKGTQYF. The CDR3, as DNA: TGTGCCAGCAGCTTAGGGGTTACTAGCGGGAGAAAAGGTACGCAGTATTTT.

The V gene is TRBV7-2, the J gene TRBJ2-3, with no clear D. CDR1 SGHTA and CDR2 FQGNSA come from the germline V gene. Deletions cut 5 bases from V and 6 bases from J, with 12 bases between. The length of the CDR3 is 13 residues. The CDR3, as DNA: TGTGCCAGCAGCCTATCCGGCCTCGATACGCAGTATTTT. Encoded protein: CASSLSGLDTQYF.

This clone came up a few times. This chain joins TRBV7-3 and TRBJ1-2, with D perhaps matching TRBD1 (6 bases). Germline CDR1 is SGHTA and CDR2 is FQGTGA. This CDR3 spans 13 amino acids. The germline V and J ends were trimmed by 1 base and 8 bases, with 11 bases remaining between them. This CDR3 reads CASSLNPRGGYTF. Here the CDR3 DNA reads TGTGCCAGCAGCTTAAACCCGAGGGGGGGCTACACCTTC.

The J gene is TRBJ2-1, the V gene TRBV5-1; D could derive from TRBD1 or TRBD2 (5 bases each). This CDR3 has 15 residues. Germline values: CDR1 SGHRS, CDR2 YFSETQ. With 2 bases removed from V and 8 bases from J, the gap between germline ends came to 17 bases. CDR3 region: CASSFRGPGSDEQFF. The CDR3 bases are TGCGCCAGCAGCTTCCGGGGCCCTGGGTCGGATGAGCAGTTCTTC.